This T cell receptor (beta chain) was observed in a study of blood T cell repertoires in COVID-19. Study-level background: Samples representing acute and convalescent COVID-19 were sourced from the United States, Italy and Spain. In each case, the material was cDNA or gDNA derived from T cells, B-cell-depleted T cells, or PBMCs.

There are 13 residues in the CDR3. Germline CDR1 is SQVTM and CDR2 is ANQGSEA. Losses at the gene ends were 7 bases for V and 0 bases for J; bases not matched to a gene: 3. Profiled with immunoSEQ multiplex PCR; TCRdb holds only in-frame clones, not every one. This sample has 200,000 to 300,000 clones, with about 89% found just once. What was sequenced was peripheral blood. This clonotype originated in a middle-aged man who had recovered from COVID-19. This chain joins TRBV29-1 and TRBJ2-7; 10 bases fit TRBD1. Here the CDR3 reads CSGRTGGSYEQYF. Here the CDR3 DNA reads TGCAGCGGCCGGACAGGGGGCTCCTACGAGCAGTACTTC.